What follows are 7 T cell receptor beta chains derived from one specimen sequenced in a study of cytomegalovirus exposure and HLA in healthy donors listed by TCRdb under 2017. Library prep was done by the immunoSEQ multiplex PCR assay. For the multiplex PCR, a mixture combining 60 forward primers for TCR Vbeta segments and 13 reverse primers for TCR Jbeta segments was used. The table comes from immuneACCESS by way of TCRdb, which keeps in-frame sequences with V and J called. Part of the clones is missing from these tables; in studies checked, under half for an unresolved V gene and the rest for unknown reasons. In all, the sample holds around 69,000 clones, and 70% of those were seen once. In total, the top ten clones hold about 10% of the sample. The sequencing sample was made of PBMCs. The receptors stem from a woman between 45 and 60 years old in good health and CMV-seropositive.

V is TRBV7-9 and J is TRBJ2-7; 8 bases fit TRBD2. From germline, CDR1 is SEHNR and CDR2 FQNEAQ (reference sequence). The CDR3 loop spans 16 amino acids. The V segment lost 1 base and the J segment 1 base; nucleotides outside the gene matches: 6. The CDR3 reads CASSLGPAGASYEQYF. The CDR3 coding sequence is TGTGCCAGCAGCTTAGGGCCAGCGGGGGCTTCCTACGAGCAGTACTTC. The full variable domain, in which reference TRBV7-9 and TRBJ2-7 provide the parts outside the CDR3, is DTGVSQNPRHKITKRGQNVTFRCDPISEHNRLYWYRQTLGQGPEFLTYFQNEAQLEKSRLLSDRFSAERPKGSFSTLEIQRTEQGDSAMYLCASSLGPAGASYEQYFGPGTRLTVT.

This chain connects TRBV7-2 to TRBJ2-5; 10 nucleotides agree with TRBD2. This CDR3 spans 15 amino acids. V lost 3 bases to trimming and J lost 1 base; unmatched junction nucleotides: 2. Germline CDR1 reads SGHTA; CDR2 reads FQGNSA. The CDR3 loop reads CASSLSSGGQETQYF. The DNA for the CDR3 is TGTGCCAGCAGCTTGTCTAGCGGGGGCCAAGAGACCCAGTACTTC.

V is TRBV28 and J is TRBJ1-5, with D possibly matching TRBD1 (6 bases). The ends were cut back, 5 bases at V and 0 bases at J, with 14 bases in the middle. This CDR3 comprises 16 residues. Germline V gene data show CDR1 as MDHEN and CDR2 as SYDVKM. Written as DNA, the CDR3 is TGTGCCAGCAGTCGGACAGTGAGATATAGCAATCAGCCCCAGCATTTT. Amino acids: CASSRTVRYSNQPQHF.

The table lists this clone with a few counts. The chain carries TRBV6-5 and TRBJ1-1; D not resolved. This CDR3 is built from 11 residues. From germline, CDR1 is MNHEY and CDR2 SVGAGI. The CDR3 sequence: CVTQEGLGAFF. In nucleotides, the CDR3 is TGTGTAACCCAGGAGGGCTTGGGGGCTTTCTTT.

This clone has just a few counts. The chain has TRBV28 and TRBJ1-2, with a possible D match to TRBD1 (6 bases). Germline assignment: CDR1 MDHEN and CDR2 SYDVKM. V gave up 3 bases and J gave up 7 bases, with 15 bases separating them. CDR3 size: 14 residues. The CDR3 sequence is CASSFAGAQGGYTF. CDR3 bases: TGTGCCAGCAGTTTTGCGGGGGCGCAAGGTGGCTACACCTTC.

The chain joins TRBV9 to TRBJ2-1; 7 bases agree with TRBD2. Per germline, CDR1 SGDLS and CDR2 YYNGEE. The trim removed 0 bases at V and 7 bases at J, leaving 7 bases unmatched. The length of the CDR3 is 15 residues. CDR3: CASSVDQREWNEQFF. Written as DNA, the CDR3 is TGTGCCAGCAGCGTAGACCAGCGGGAATGGAATGAGCAGTTCTTC.

This clone was seen a single time. V usage is TRBV5-1 and J usage is TRBJ2-5; 7 bases map to TRBD1. CDR1 and CDR2 from the germline V gene are SGHRS and YFSETQ. CDR3 length: 14 residues. The ends lost 0 bases at V and 5 bases at J; junction bases unmatched: 4. Written as DNA, the CDR3 is TGCGCCAGCAGCTTGGGCCAGGACAGGGAGACCCAGTACTTC. Translation: CASSLGQDRETQYF. Full variable domain (rest looked up from reference TRBV5-1 and TRBJ2-5): KAGVTQTPRYLIKTRGQQVTLSCSPISGHRSVSWYQQTPGQGLQFLFEYFSETQRNKGNFPGRFSGRQFSNSRSEMNVSTLELGDSALYLCASSLGQDRETQYFGPGTRLLVL.